This T cell receptor (beta chain) was recovered during a study of T-cell memory formation after mild COVID-19. TCRdb independently ran MiXCR on the 5' RACE reads; one entry per CDR3 protein. The sample has about 440,000 distinct CDR3 sequences; over 15% are singletons. Germline V gives CDR1 DFQATT, CDR2 SNEGSKA (reference sequence). The junction had 10 bases not matched to a gene; V was cut back by 3 bases and J by 3 bases. The CDR3 spans 15 residues. The material sequenced was PBMCs or a T cell subset sorted from them (not recorded which). The chain joins TRBV20-1 to TRBJ2-7, with 8 bases lining up with TRBD1. The origin of this receptor is an adult woman who had mild COVID-19 (a few samples of this study predate the infection). Cell type and time point are not known. The DNA for the CDR3 is TGCAGTGCTAGGGACCGGGACAGGTATTTCTACGAGCAGTACTTC. Residues: CSARDRDRYFYEQYF.